This TCR beta chain was observed in a study of response to subunit inactivated influenza vaccine. Regarding the study as a whole: Few new T cells, the authors suggested, are recruited by each seasonal influenza vaccination.

This clonotype has at least ten counts. Its antigen is currently unknown. From germline, CDR1 is ENHRY and CDR2 SYGVKD. The J segment lost 4 bases and the V segment lost 3 bases, leaving 8 bases of the junction unmatched. The CDR3 covers 16 residues. TCRdb reprocessed the RT-PCR reads with MiXCR, giving one entry per CDR3 protein. The top ten hold over 6.5% of the sample, which has 200,000 to 300,000 distinct CDR3 sequences, 9% to 15% seen once. The gene calls are TRBV10-3 and TRBJ2-7; 11 bases match TRBD2. The source material was non-naive T cells sorted from PBMCs, sampled roughly 2 weeks before vaccination. This clonotype was sampled from a man over 45 who received an inactivated influenza vaccine. In DNA form, the CDR3 reads TGTGCCATCAGTGACTGGGGACTAGCGGCGCAATACGAGCAGTACTTC. This sequence encodes CAISDWGLAAQYEQYF.